This T cell receptor beta chain was sequenced during a study of cytomegalovirus exposure and HLA in healthy donors. About this clone: Antigen: not known.

Study observations and caveats: Despite most TCR sequences being rare, some public TCRs occurred in many donors.

This CDR3 is 16 amino acids long. With 5 bases clipped from V and 3 bases from J, the junction kept 9 bases outside the gene matches. Looked up from germline, CDR1 is SGHTA and CDR2 is FQGNSA. 13 Jbeta primers and 60 Vbeta primers were used for the PCR. Libraries were prepared by immunoSEQ multiplex PCR; TCRdb keeps only in-frame clonotypes and omits some of them. The sample records 95,000 to 150,000 clones, about 80% being singletons. The J gene is TRBJ2-3, the V gene TRBV7-2; 9 bases line up with TRBD2. This TCR was recovered from a man aged 25 to 40 in good health and CMV-seropositive. Sequencing was done on a sample of PBMCs. The CDR3 reads CASSPPTSGRTDTQYF. In DNA, the CDR3 is TGTGCCAGCAGCCCCCCGACTAGCGGAAGAACAGATACGCAGTATTTT.